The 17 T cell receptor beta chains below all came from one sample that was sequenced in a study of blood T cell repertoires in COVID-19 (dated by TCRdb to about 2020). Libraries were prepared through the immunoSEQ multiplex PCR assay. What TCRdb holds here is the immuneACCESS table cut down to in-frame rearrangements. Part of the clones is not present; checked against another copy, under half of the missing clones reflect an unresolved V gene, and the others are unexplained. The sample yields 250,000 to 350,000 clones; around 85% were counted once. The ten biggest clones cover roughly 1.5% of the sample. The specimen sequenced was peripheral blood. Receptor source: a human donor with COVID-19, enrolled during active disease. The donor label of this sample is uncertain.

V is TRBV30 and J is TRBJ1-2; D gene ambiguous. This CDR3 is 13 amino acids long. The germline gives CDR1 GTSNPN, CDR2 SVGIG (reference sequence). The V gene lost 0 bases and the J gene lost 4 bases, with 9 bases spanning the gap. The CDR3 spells CAWSVSILYGYTF. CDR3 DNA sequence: TGTGCCTGGAGTGTTTCCATACTCTATGGCTACACCTTC.

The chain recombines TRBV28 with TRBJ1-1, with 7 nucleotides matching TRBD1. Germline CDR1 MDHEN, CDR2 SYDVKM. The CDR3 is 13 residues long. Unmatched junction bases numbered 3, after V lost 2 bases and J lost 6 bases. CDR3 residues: CASSLRDRAEAFF. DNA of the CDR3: TGTGCCAGCAGTTTAAGGGACAGAGCTGAAGCTTTCTTT.

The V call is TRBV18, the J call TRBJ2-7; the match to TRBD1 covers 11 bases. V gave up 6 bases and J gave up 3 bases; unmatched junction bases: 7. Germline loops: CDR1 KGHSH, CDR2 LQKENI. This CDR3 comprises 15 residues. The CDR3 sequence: CASSRTGTGGYEQYF. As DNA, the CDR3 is TGTGCCAGCTCTCGAACCGGGACAGGGGGCTACGAGCAGTACTTC.

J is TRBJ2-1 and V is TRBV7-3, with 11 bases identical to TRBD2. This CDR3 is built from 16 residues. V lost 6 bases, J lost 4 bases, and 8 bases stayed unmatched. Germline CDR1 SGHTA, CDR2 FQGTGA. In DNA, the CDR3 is TGTGCCAGCAGTCGCGCCGGGACTAGCGGTTACAATGAGCAGTTCTTC. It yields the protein CASSRAGTSGYNEQFF.

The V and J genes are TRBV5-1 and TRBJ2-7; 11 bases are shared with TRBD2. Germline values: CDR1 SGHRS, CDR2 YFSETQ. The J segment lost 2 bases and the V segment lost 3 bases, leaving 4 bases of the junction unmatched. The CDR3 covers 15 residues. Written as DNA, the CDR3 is TGCGCCAGCAGCTCTAATAGCGGGAGGGCCTACGAGCAGTACTTC. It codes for CASSSNSGRAYEQYF.

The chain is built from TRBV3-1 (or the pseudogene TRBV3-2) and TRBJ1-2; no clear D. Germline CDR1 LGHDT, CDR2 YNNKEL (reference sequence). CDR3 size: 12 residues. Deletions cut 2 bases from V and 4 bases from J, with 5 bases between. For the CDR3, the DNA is TGTGCCAGCAGCCAACTCGGCTATGGCTACACCTTC. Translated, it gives CASSQLGYGYTF.

The CDR3 here is CASSRQGTSGNTNEQFF. In nucleotides, the CDR3 is TGTGCCAGCAGCCGTCAGGGGACTAGCGGAAATACTAATGAGCAGTTCTTC. The gene calls are TRBV11-2 and TRBJ2-1, with 11 bases that match TRBD2. Germline values: CDR1 SGHAT, CDR2 FQNNGV. V lost 5 bases and J lost 7; bases outside the gene matches: 13. This CDR3 contains 17 residues.

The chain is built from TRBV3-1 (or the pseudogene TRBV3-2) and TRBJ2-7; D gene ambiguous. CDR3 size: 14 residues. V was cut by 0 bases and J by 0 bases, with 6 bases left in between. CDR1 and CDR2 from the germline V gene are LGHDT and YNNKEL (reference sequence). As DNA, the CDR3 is TGTGCCAGCAGCCAAGAACTAAGCTCCTACGAGCAGTACTTC. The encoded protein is CASSQELSSYEQYF.

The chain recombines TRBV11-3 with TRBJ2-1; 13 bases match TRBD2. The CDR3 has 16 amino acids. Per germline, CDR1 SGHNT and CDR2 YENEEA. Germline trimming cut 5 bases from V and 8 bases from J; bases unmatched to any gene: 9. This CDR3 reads CASSQRTSGGFDEQFF. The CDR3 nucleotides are TGTGCCAGCAGCCAAAGGACTAGCGGGGGCTTCGATGAGCAGTTCTTC.

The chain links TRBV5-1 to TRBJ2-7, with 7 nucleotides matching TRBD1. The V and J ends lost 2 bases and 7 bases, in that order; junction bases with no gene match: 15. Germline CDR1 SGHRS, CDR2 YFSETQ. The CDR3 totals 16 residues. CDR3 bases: TGCGCCAGCAGCTTCGAAAACCCAATGACAGGGAGTGAGCAGTACTTC. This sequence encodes CASSFENPMTGSEQYF.

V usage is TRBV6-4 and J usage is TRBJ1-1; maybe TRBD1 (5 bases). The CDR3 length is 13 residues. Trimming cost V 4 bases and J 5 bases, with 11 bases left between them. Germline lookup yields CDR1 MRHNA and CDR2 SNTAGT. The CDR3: CASSGDGGTEAFF. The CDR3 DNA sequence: TGTGCCAGCAGTGGGGACGGAGGGACTGAAGCTTTCTTT.

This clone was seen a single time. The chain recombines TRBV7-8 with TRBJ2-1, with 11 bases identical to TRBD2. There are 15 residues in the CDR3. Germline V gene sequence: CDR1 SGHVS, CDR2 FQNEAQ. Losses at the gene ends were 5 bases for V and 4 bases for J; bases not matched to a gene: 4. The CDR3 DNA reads TGTGCCAGCAGCCCCCGACTAGCGGGGTACAATGAGCAGTTCTTC. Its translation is CASSPRLAGYNEQFF.

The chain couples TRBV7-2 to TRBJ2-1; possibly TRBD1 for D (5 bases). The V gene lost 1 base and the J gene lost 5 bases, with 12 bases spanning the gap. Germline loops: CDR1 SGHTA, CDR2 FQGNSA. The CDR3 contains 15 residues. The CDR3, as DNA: TGTGCCAGCAGCTTAGGGCAGGGTCCTCACAATGAGCAGTTCTTC. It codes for CASSLGQGPHNEQFF.

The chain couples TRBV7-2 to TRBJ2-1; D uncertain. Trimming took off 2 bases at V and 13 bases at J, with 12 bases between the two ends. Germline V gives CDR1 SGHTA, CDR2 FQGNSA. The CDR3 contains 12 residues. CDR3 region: CASSLMISHQFF. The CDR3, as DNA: TGTGCCAGCAGCTTAATGATCAGTCATCAGTTCTTC.

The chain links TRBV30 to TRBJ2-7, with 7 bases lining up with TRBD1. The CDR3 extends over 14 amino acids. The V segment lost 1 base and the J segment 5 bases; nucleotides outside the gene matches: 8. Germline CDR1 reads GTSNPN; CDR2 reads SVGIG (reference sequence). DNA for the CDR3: TGTGCCTGGAGTGCAGGGACCACAGGGGACGAGCAGTACTTC. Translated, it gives CAWSAGTTGDEQYF.

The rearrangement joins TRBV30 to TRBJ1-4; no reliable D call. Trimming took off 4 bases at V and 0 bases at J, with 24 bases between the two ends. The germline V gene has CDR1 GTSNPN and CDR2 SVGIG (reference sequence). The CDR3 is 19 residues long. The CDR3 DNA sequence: TGTGCCTGGACCGCCGCCCATGGTTCGACTGTTGCAACTAATGAAAAACTGTTTTTT. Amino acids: CAWTAAHGSTVATNEKLFF. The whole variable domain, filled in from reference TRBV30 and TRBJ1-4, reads SQTIHQWPATLVQPVGSPLSLECTVEGTSNPNLYWYRQAAGRGLQLLFYSVGIGQISSEVPQNLSASRPQDRQFILSSKKLLLSDSGFYLCAWTAAHGSTVATNEKLFFGSGTQLSVL.

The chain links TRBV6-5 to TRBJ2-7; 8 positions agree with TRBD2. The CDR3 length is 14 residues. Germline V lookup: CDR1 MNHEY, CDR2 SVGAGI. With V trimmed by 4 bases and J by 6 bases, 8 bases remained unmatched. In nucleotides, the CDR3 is TGTGCCAGCAGTTTTAAGCGGGAGCTGCCCGAGCAGTACTTC. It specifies CASSFKRELPEQYF.